These T cell receptor beta chains were read from a single sample in a study of blood T cell repertoires in COVID-19. Profiled with immunoSEQ multiplex PCR; TCRdb holds only in-frame clones, not every one. Altogether roughly 80,000 clones are present, approximately 81% being singletons, with the ten largest covering 15% to 20%. Sequenced sample: peripheral blood. Receptor source: a woman aged 55-70 years with acute or convalescent COVID-19. Both conserved end residues are part of each CDR3. The order of the fields is clone size, J gene, D gene, V gene, CDR3 DNA, CDR3 protein. The D gene is left open where the match is weak. The size field is filled for only some rows; it gives once, few, many or a size class.

-	TRBJ2-1	TRBD2	TRBV27	TGTGCCAGCAGTCCTCTAGCGGGGTCCTACAATGAGCAGTTCTTC	CASSPLAGSYNEQFF
-	TRBJ2-3	TRBD1	TRBV7-2	TGTGCCAGCAGCTATCGACAGGGCCCAGATACGCAGTATTTT	CASSYRQGPDTQYF
-	TRBJ1-3	-	TRBV15	TGTGCCACCAGCAGAGATACGGGGGCTGGAAACACCATATATTTT	CATSRDTGAGNTIYF
few	TRBJ1-6	TRBD1	TRBV6-2/TRBV6-3	TGTGCCAGCAGCCGCGGGACAGCTTATAATTCACCCCTCCACTTT	CASSRGTAYNSPLHF
-	TRBJ2-5	-	TRBV5-1	TGCGCCAGCAGCTTGATAGCGTACCAAGAGACCCAGTACTTC	CASSLIAYQETQYF
once	TRBJ1-5	-	TRBV19	TGTGCCAGTAGCTCAAGATTGATGACAGTCAATCAGCCCCAGCATTTT	CASSSRLMTVNQPQHF
-	TRBJ1-2	-	TRBV18	TGTGCCAGCTCACCACCGACAGCCCACCATGGCTACACCTTC	CASSPPTAHHGYTF
-	TRBJ1-6	-	TRBV5-1	TGCGCCAGCAGCTTTGACAGGTTTGCTTATAATTCACCCCTCCACTTT	CASSFDRFAYNSPLHF
-	TRBJ1-1	-	TRBV29-1	TGCAGCGTTTTGGAGGCGGGGACTGAAGCTTTCTTT	CSVLEAGTEAFF
-	TRBJ2-7	-	TRBV24-1	TGTGCCACCAGTGATTTGCGCGAGCAGTACTTC	CATSDLREQYF
-	TRBJ2-5	TRBD2	TRBV9	TGTGCCAGCAGTGCTAGCGGGGTAGGAGAGACCCAGTACTTC	CASSASGVGETQYF
-	TRBJ2-3	TRBD2	TRBV11-3	TGTGCCAGCAGCCGTAGCGGGGGGCGCACAGATACGCAGTATTTT	CASSRSGGRTDTQYF
-	TRBJ1-6	-	TRBV7-2	TGTGCCAGCAGCTCCGGGACACCCTTCGCTAATTCACCCCTCCACTTT	CASSSGTPFANSPLHF
-	TRBJ2-2	TRBD1	TRBV6-1	TGTGCCAGCAGTGAAGTTCAGGGGGCGCGAGGCACCGGGGAGCTGTTTTTT	CASSEVQGARGTGELFF
-	TRBJ1-1	-	TRBV9	TGTGCCAGCAGCGTACAGAACACTGAAGCTTTCTTT	CASSVQNTEAFF
-	TRBJ1-2	-	TRBV5-4	TGTGCCAGCAGCTTGGTTCGGCAGGGTAGTGCTGGCTACACCTTC	CASSLVRQGSAGYTF
-	TRBJ2-5	-	TRBV27	TGTGCCAGCAGTTCTCACAGGGAGAGGGAGACCCAGTACTTC	CASSSHRERETQYF
-	TRBJ1-3	-	TRBV6-5	TGTGCCAGCAGCCTACGGGGGGCGAGGGGAAACACCATATATTTT	CASSLRGARGNTIYF
-	TRBJ2-7	TRBD1	TRBV18	TGTGCCAGCTCACCAGGACAGGGGGGATCCTACGAGCAGTACTTC	CASSPGQGGSYEQYF
-	TRBJ1-1	-	TRBV29-1	TGCAGCGTTGACAGGGGTATGTGGACTGAAGCTTTCTTT	CSVDRGMWTEAFF